The 27 T cell receptor beta chains listed next were all sequenced from one sample in a study of OX40 agonist ivuxolimab in advanced cancers. The assay was immunoSEQ multiplex PCR, and TCRdb's table has in-frame clones only and misses some. The profile shows approximately 14,000 clones, about 76% of them singletons. The sample here was CD4+ or CD8+ T cells sorted from blood, taken in a trial of the OX40 agonist ivuxolimab. These receptor sequences come from an adult with an advanced solid tumor such as melanoma, head and neck, liver or kidney cancer.

The J gene is TRBJ2-3, the V gene TRBV19; 8 bases align to TRBD2. CDR3 size: 13 residues. The V segment lost 3 bases and the J segment 6 bases; nucleotides outside the gene matches: 2. CDR1 is LNHDA, CDR2 SQIVND, per germline (reference sequence). The CDR3 DNA reads as TGTGCCAGTAGTATCGGGGGGGCGGATACGCAGTATTTT. Its translation is CASSIGGADTQYF. Together with reference TRBV19 and TRBJ2-3, the CDR3 gives the full variable domain: DGGITQSPKYLFRKEGQNVTLSCEQNLNHDAMYWYRQDPGQGLRLIYYSQIVNDFQKGDIAEGYSVSREKKESFPLTVTSAQKNPTAFYLCASSIGGADTQYFGPGTRLTVL.

Sample share makes this clone medium-sized. This rearrangement joins TRBV14 to TRBJ1-3; D may be TRBD1 (5 bases). Germline CDR1 SGHDN, CDR2 FVKESK. Trimming left V 0 bases short and J 3 bases short, with 15 bases between. The CDR3 has 17 amino acids. CDR3 amino acids: CASSQDRSRALGNTIYF. As DNA, the CDR3 is TGTGCCAGCAGCCAAGATAGGTCCAGGGCGCTTGGAAACACCATATATTTT.

V and J are TRBV6-5 and TRBJ2-7; D might be TRBD1 or TRBD2, each matching 5 bases. Germline V gives CDR1 MNHEY, CDR2 SVGAGI. Deletions cut 9 bases from V and 0 bases from J, with 12 bases between. This CDR3 region has 13 residues. The chain's CDR3 is CASRSGASYEQYF. In DNA, the CDR3 is TGTGCCAGTAGATCCGGGGCCTCCTACGAGCAGTACTTC.

V and J are TRBV7-8 and TRBJ2-5, with D possibly TRBD2 on 5 matching bases. Near its end, the DNA agrees better with TRBJ2-7, so the J call may be wrong. This CDR3 has 15 residues. Germline CDR1 and CDR2: SGHVS and FQNEAQ. The CDR3 region is CASSPNLAVAYEQYF. The CDR3 coding sequence is TGTGCCAGCAGCCCCAATTTGGCGGTAGCGTACGAGCAGTACTTC.

With regard to this clone: At one end the junction does not follow the germline gene, possibly because of a read error. The chain uses TRBV6-6 and TRBJ2-3, with 9 bases fitting TRBD1. Germline V gene data show CDR1 as MNHNY and CDR2 as SVGAGI (reference sequence). The CDR3 totals 14 residues. CDR3 amino acids: CASSPRISGTGWNF. Written as DNA, the CDR3 is TGTGCCAGCAGCCCCCGAATCTCCGGGACAGGGTGGAATTTT.

The chain combines TRBV5-4 with TRBJ2-7; unclear D gene. CDR3 length equals 14 residues. The V gene lost 4 bases and the J gene lost 3 bases, with 14 bases spanning the gap. Germline V gene sequence: CDR1 SGHNT, CDR2 YYREEE (reference sequence). The CDR3 spells CASSQESLIYEQYF. CDR3 DNA sequence: TGTGCCAGCAGCCAGGAAAGTTTGATCTACGAGCAGTACTTC.

The V and J genes are TRBV30 and TRBJ1-2; D is undetermined. The CDR3 runs to 11 residues. Trimming took off 1 base at V and 8 bases at J, with 8 bases between the two ends. Per germline, CDR1 GTSNPN and CDR2 SVGIG (reference sequence). The CDR3 sequence is CAWSDVGGYTF. The DNA for the CDR3 is TGTGCCTGGAGTGATGTTGGCGGCTACACCTTC.

CDR3 coding DNA: TGTGCCACCGCACTTAGAGCGGGGGAGCAAGAGACCCAGTACTTC. Encoded protein: CATALRAGEQETQYF. This chain uses TRBV10-3 with TRBJ2-5, with TRBD2 identical over 8 bases. V shed 10 bases, J shed 2 bases, and the junction held 12 bases outside the gene matches. CDR1 is ENHRY and CDR2 is SYGVKD in the germline V gene. The CDR3 runs 15 residues.

The chain has TRBV10-2 and TRBJ2-3; the D gene is possibly TRBD2 (6 bases). The CDR3 covers 15 residues. CDR1 and CDR2 from the germline V gene are WSHSY and SAAADI. The V gene lost 3 bases and the J gene lost 1 base, with 11 bases spanning the gap. The CDR3 spells CASSDRRGGTDTQYF. CDR3 bases: TGCGCCAGCAGTGATCGGCGGGGAGGCACAGATACGCAGTATTTT.

The chain combines TRBV5-8 with TRBJ2-3, with unresolved D. The CDR3 is 13 residues long. Germline V lookup: CDR1 SGHTS, CDR2 YDEGEE. The germline V and J ends were trimmed by 0 bases and 1 base, with 3 bases remaining between them. CDR3 nucleotide sequence: TGTGCCAGCAGCTTGGTGGGCACAGATACGCAGTATTTT. It yields the protein CASSLVGTDTQYF.

The chain uses TRBV6-5 and TRBJ2-2; TRBD1 might be the D (6 bases). Germline assignment: CDR1 MNHEY and CDR2 SVGAGI. The CDR3 consists of 13 residues. Trimming pared 6 bases from V and 7 bases from J, leaving 12 bases between. CDR3 sequence reads: CASSLGTNGELFF. The CDR3 DNA sequence: TGTGCCAGCAGCCTCGGGACAAACGGGGAGCTGTTTTTT.

The chain carries TRBV27 and TRBJ2-2; D ambiguous. V was clipped by 3 bases and J by 0 bases, with 8 bases between them. Germline CDR1 and CDR2: MNHEY and SMNVEV (reference sequence). The CDR3 consists of 15 residues. The CDR3 region is CASSLKGTNTGELFF. As DNA, the CDR3 is TGTGCCAGCAGTTTGAAAGGAACGAACACCGGGGAGCTGTTTTTT.

The gene calls are TRBV14 and TRBJ1-2; D gene unclear. There are 12 residues in the CDR3. Trimming took off 0 bases at V and 9 bases at J, with 8 bases between the two ends. Germline V gene lookup returns CDR1 SGHDN and CDR2 FVKESK. The CDR3 here is CASSQERKSYTF. CDR3 in DNA: TGTGCCAGCAGCCAAGAGAGGAAAAGCTACACCTTC.

The chain is built from TRBV10-2 and TRBJ2-1, with TRBD2 as a possible D gene (7 bases). Trimming stripped 4 bases from V and 4 bases from J, with 11 bases between. The CDR3 runs 14 residues. The V gene's germline CDR1 is WSHSY and CDR2 SAAADI. In DNA form, the CDR3 reads TGCGCCAGCAGTGCGGGGGGCCGGTACAATGAGCAGTTCTTC. It yields the protein CASSAGGRYNEQFF.

The genes are TRBV19 and TRBJ1-1; 7 bases are a match to TRBD1. Trimming took 3 bases from V and 1 from J; bases not matched to a gene: 2. CDR1 and CDR2 from the germline V gene are LNHDA and SQIVND (reference sequence). This CDR3 spans 14 amino acids. The CDR3 DNA reads TGTGCCAGTAGTATCGGACAGGCGAACACTGAAGCTTTCTTT. As protein: CASSIGQANTEAFF.

The chain joins TRBV12-5 to TRBJ1-3; 10 nucleotides agree with TRBD1. Germline V lookup: CDR1 LGHNT, CDR2 FRNRAP. CDR3 length: 20 amino acids. Trimming at V came to 4 bases and at J to 0 bases, leaving 15 bases not matched to a gene. The CDR3 loop reads CASGWDPGQGPTSSGNTIYF. In DNA, the CDR3 is TGTGCTAGTGGTTGGGACCCGGGACAGGGGCCTACTAGCTCTGGAAACACCATATATTTT.

The chain is built from TRBV27 and TRBJ1-5, with D uncertain. The CDR3 is made up of 13 amino acids. V lost 5 bases, J lost 0 bases, and 5 bases lay in between. CDR1 and CDR2 (germline): MNHEY, SMNVEV (reference sequence). CDR3 coding DNA: TGTGCCAGCAGTGTAAATAGCAATCAGCCCCAGCATTTT. It codes for CASSVNSNQPQHF.

This rearrangement joins TRBV6-5 to TRBJ1-1; possibly TRBD1 for D (5 bases). CDR1 and CDR2 (germline): MNHEY, SVGAGI. Trimming pared 0 bases from V and 5 bases from J, leaving 16 bases between. The CDR3 covers 16 residues. The CDR3 region is CASSYSIGAHGTEAFF. Here the CDR3 DNA reads TGTGCCAGCAGTTACTCTATCGGGGCGCATGGGACTGAAGCTTTCTTT.

This sequence joins TRBV6-6 and TRBJ2-5; 14 bases are shared with TRBD2. CDR1 and CDR2 from the germline V gene are MNHNY and SVGAGI (reference sequence). V was pared by 2 bases and J by 4 bases, with 3 bases of the junction left unmatched. The CDR3 runs 16 residues. CDR3 nucleotides: TGTGCCAGCAGTTACCGACTAGCGGGGGGGCGAGAGACCCAGTACTTC. Its protein is CASSYRLAGGRETQYF.

This chain connects TRBV7-6 to TRBJ1-1, with 10 nucleotides matching TRBD1. Trimming removed 5 bases from V and 4 bases from J; junction bases left unmatched: 13. The V gene's germline CDR1 is SGHVS and CDR2 FNYEAQ. The CDR3 length is 17 residues. The CDR3 nucleotides are TGTGCCAGCAGCCTCATAGGGGACAGGGGTTTTCCCACTGAAGCTTTCTTT. This codes for CASSLIGDRGFPTEAFF.

The rearrangement joins TRBV9 to TRBJ1-1; no reliable D call. The CDR3 spans 10 residues. Germline CDR1 SGDLS, CDR2 YYNGEE. Between the trimmed V and J ends, which lost 6 bases and 8 bases, there was a span of 8 bases. Written as DNA, the CDR3 is TGTGCCAGCACGATGGGCGAAGCTTTCTTT. Protein sequence: CASTMGEAFF.

The genes are TRBV19 and TRBJ2-7; TRBD1 is a possible D gene (6 bases). Germline V gene lookup returns CDR1 LNHDA and CDR2 SQIVND (reference sequence). The V end was cut by 4 bases, the J end by 5 bases, with 12 bases between. The CDR3 contains 13 residues. The DNA of the CDR3 is TGTGCCAGTAGTACCACAGGGACCCACGAGCAGTACTTC. The encoded protein is CASSTTGTHEQYF.

The table lists this clone with a count of one. This sequence joins TRBV20-1 and TRBJ2-7; the D is unclear. This CDR3 comprises 11 residues. V lost 0 bases, J lost 7 bases, and 7 bases lay in between. The germline V gene has CDR1 DFQATT and CDR2 SNEGSKA (reference sequence). The CDR3 loop reads CSAREFDEQYF. CDR3 sequence (DNA): TGCAGTGCTAGAGAATTTGATGAGCAGTACTTC.

This clone was detected only a few times. The rearrangement joins TRBV4-3 to TRBJ1-3; D is undetermined. V shed 4 bases and J shed 0 bases, with 10 bases lying between them. Germline CDR1 and CDR2: LGHNA and YSLEER. This CDR3 is built from 15 residues. CDR3 in amino acids: CASSPQGGSGNTIYF. Here the CDR3 DNA reads TGCGCCAGCAGCCCTCAAGGTGGCTCTGGAAACACCATATATTTT.

This sequence joins TRBV13 and TRBJ2-5; D gene unclear. Germline CDR1 is PRHDT and CDR2 is FYEKMQ (reference sequence). This CDR3 is 12 amino acids long. V dropped 0 bases and J dropped 5 bases, with 4 bases sitting between them. The CDR3 region is CASSLGRETQYF. DNA for the CDR3: TGTGCCAGCAGCTTAGGGCGTGAGACCCAGTACTTC.

The J gene is TRBJ2-1, the V gene TRBV6-6; D uncertain. CDR3 length equals 12 residues. Germline CDR1 is MNHNY and CDR2 is SVGAGI (reference sequence). Trimming took off 4 bases at V and 7 bases at J, with 8 bases between the two ends. CDR3 bases: TGTGCCAGCAGTTTACCCAAAAATGAGCAGTTCTTC. This gives the protein CASSLPKNEQFF.

V and J are TRBV15 and TRBJ2-1; no clear D gene. Germline assignment: CDR1 LNHNV and CDR2 YYDKDF (reference sequence). The CDR3 spans 13 residues. The ends were cut back, 5 bases at V and 0 bases at J, with 5 bases in the middle. In DNA form, the CDR3 reads TGTGCCACCAGCGGGTCCTCCTACAATGAGCAGTTCTTC. Its translation is CATSGSSYNEQFF.